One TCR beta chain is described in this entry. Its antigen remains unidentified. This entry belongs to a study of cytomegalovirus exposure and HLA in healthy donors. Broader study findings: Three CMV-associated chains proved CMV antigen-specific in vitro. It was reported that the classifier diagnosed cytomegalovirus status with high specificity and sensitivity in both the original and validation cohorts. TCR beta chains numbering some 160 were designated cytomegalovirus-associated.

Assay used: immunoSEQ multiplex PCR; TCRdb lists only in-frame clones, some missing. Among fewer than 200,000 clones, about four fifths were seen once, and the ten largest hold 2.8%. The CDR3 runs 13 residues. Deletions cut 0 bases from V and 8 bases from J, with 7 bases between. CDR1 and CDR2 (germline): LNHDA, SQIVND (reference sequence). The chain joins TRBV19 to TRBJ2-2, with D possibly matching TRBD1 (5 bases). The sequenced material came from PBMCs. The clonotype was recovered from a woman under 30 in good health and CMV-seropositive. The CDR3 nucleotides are TGTGCCAGTAGTATAGATCAGGGAGGGGAGCTGTTTTTT. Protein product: CASSIDQGGELFF. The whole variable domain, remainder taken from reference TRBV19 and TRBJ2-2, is DGGITQSPKYLFRKEGQNVTLSCEQNLNHDAMYWYRQDPGQGLRLIYYSQIVNDFQKGDIAEGYSVSREKKESFPLTVTSAQKNPTAFYLCASSIDQGGELFFGEGSRLTVL.